A single sample gave rise to the 16 T cell receptor beta chains below, sequenced in a study of OX40 agonist ivuxolimab in advanced cancers. The repertoire was sequenced with immunoSEQ multiplex PCR; TCRdb's copy has only in-frame clones and lacks some. The table shows about 60,000 clones, with roughly nine tenths occurring only once. The sequences come from CD4+ or CD8+ T cells sorted from blood, collected in a trial of the OX40 agonist ivuxolimab. All receptors derive from an adult with an advanced solid tumor such as melanoma, head and neck, liver or kidney cancer.

The gene calls are TRBV7-3 and TRBJ2-6; 11 nucleotides align to TRBD2. CDR1 and CDR2 (germline): SGHTA, FQGTGA. The ends lost 5 bases at V and 0 bases at J; junction bases unmatched: 3. CDR3 size: 17 residues. CDR3 in amino acids: CASSPTSGASGANVLTF. In DNA, the CDR3 is TGTGCCAGCAGCCCGACTAGCGGGGCCTCTGGGGCCAACGTCCTGACTTTC. Drawing the rest from reference TRBV7-3 and TRBJ2-6, the complete variable domain is GAGVSQTPSNKVTEKGKYVELRCDPISGHTALYWYRQSLGQGPEFLIYFQGTGAADDSGLPNDRFFAVRPEGSVSTLKIQRTERGDSAVYLCASSPTSGASGANVLTFGAGSRLTVL.

The genes are TRBV10-3 and TRBJ2-7; D gene uncertain. This CDR3 has 11 residues. Trimming shortened V by 1 base and J by 7 bases, and 5 bases separated the two germline ends. CDR1 ENHRY and CDR2 SYGVKD come from the germline V gene. The CDR3 coding sequence is TGTGCCATCAGTGAGTTTGGAGAGCAGTACTTC. Protein product: CAISEFGEQYF.

The chain links TRBV28 to TRBJ2-3, with D tentatively TRBD2 (5 bases). V gave up 4 bases and J gave up 4 bases, with 18 bases separating them. Germline-derived CDR1 and CDR2 are MDHEN and SYDVKM. The CDR3 extends over 16 amino acids. The CDR3 loop reads CASSSPTKTPPDTQYF. CDR3 DNA sequence: TGTGCCAGCAGTTCACCGACTAAAACTCCCCCAGATACGCAGTATTTT.

V gene TRBV7-9 combines with J gene TRBJ1-4; maybe TRBD1 (5 bases). CDR1 and CDR2 from the germline V gene are SEHNR and FQNEAQ (reference sequence). With 5 bases removed from V and 6 bases from J, the gap between germline ends came to 19 bases. The CDR3 runs to 16 residues. This chain's CDR3 is CASSPTLGRGDEKLFF. The CDR3 nucleotides are TGTGCCAGCAGCCCTACCCTGGGACGAGGAGATGAAAAACTGTTTTTT.

The CDR3 sequence is CASSNRGTSGRSDTQYF. CDR3 nucleotide sequence: TGTGCCAGCAGTAACCGCGGGACTAGCGGGAGGTCAGATACGCAGTATTTT. The V and J genes are TRBV2 and TRBJ2-3; 15 bases line up with TRBD2. The CDR3 totals 17 residues. Germline CDR1 SNHLY, CDR2 FYNNEI. Germline trimming cut 5 bases from V and 4 bases from J; bases unmatched to any gene: 7. Based on the CDR3 plus reference TRBV2 and TRBJ2-3, the full variable domain is EPEVTQTPSHQVTQMGQEVILRCVPISNHLYFYWYRQILGQKVEFLVSFYNNEISEKSEIFDDQFSVERPDGSNFTLKIRSTKLEDSAMYFCASSNRGTSGRSDTQYFGPGTRLTVL.

The chain has TRBV7-2 and TRBJ2-1; 8 nucleotides match TRBD2. The CDR3 loop spans 18 amino acids. V dropped 5 bases and J dropped 6; count of bases not matched to a gene: 18. Germline assignment: CDR1 SGHTA and CDR2 FQGNSA. The CDR3 sequence is CASSPKRGGIAGSNEQFF. In nucleotides, the CDR3 is TGTGCCAGCAGCCCTAAACGAGGGGGGATAGCGGGGAGCAATGAGCAGTTCTTC.

The V gene is TRBV18, the J gene TRBJ2-1; tentatively, D is TRBD1 (5 bases). Germline CDR1 KGHSH, CDR2 LQKENI. Trimming cost V 3 bases and J 9 bases, with 12 bases left between them. This CDR3 is built from 13 residues. Here the CDR3 DNA reads TGTGCCAGCTCACCCGCCAGGGATCGTGAGCAGTTCTTC. Its translation is CASSPARDREQFF.

This sequence joins TRBV6-6 and TRBJ2-5; possible D gene TRBD2, 7 bases. Germline CDR1 reads MNHNY; CDR2 reads SVGAGI (reference sequence). Trimming took off 8 bases at V and 1 base at J, with 17 bases between the two ends. This CDR3 is built from 15 residues. This CDR3 is CASSPGRGFQETQYF. The CDR3, as DNA: TGTGCCAGCTCCCCGGGGAGGGGGTTCCAAGAGACCCAGTACTTC.

This clone was recorded once. The V call is TRBV7-2, the J call TRBJ2-7; D unresolved. The CDR3 is 13 amino acids. The V gene's germline CDR1 is SGHTA and CDR2 FQGNSA. Trimming pared 5 bases from V and 3 bases from J, leaving 11 bases between. CDR3 region: CASSPGIFYEQYF. In DNA, the CDR3 is TGTGCCAGCAGCCCTGGGATCTTCTACGAGCAGTACTTC.

The chain uses TRBV11-2 and TRBJ2-6, with D perhaps assigned TRBD1 or TRBD2 (7 bases each). The germline V gene encodes CDR1 SGHAT and CDR2 FQNNGV. Deletions cut 1 base from V and 0 bases from J, with 13 bases between. The length of the CDR3 is 18 residues. The CDR3 here is CASSLVAGGDSGANVLTF. The CDR3 DNA follows: TGTGCCAGCAGCTTAGTGGCAGGGGGGGACTCTGGGGCCAACGTCCTGACTTTC.

This chain joins TRBV11-3 and TRBJ2-3; 12 nucleotides agree with TRBD2. The junction had 2 bases not matched to a gene; V was cut back by 4 bases and J by 6 bases. This CDR3 has 14 residues. Germline CDR1 reads SGHNT; CDR2 reads YENEEA. The CDR3 nucleotides are TGTGCCAGCAGCTATGGGACTAGCGGGGATACGCAGTATTTT. Its translation is CASSYGTSGDTQYF.

This chain uses TRBV18 with TRBJ1-1; maybe TRBD1 (5 bases). This CDR3 spans 14 amino acids. V shed 3 bases and J shed 1 base, with 9 bases lying between them. The germline CDR1 and CDR2 sequences are KGHSH and LQKENI. The CDR3 coding sequence is TGTGCCAGCTCACCCCGGGGCTCGAACACTGAAGCTTTCTTT. Residues: CASSPRGSNTEAFF.

This CDR3 is CASSSERGQGTSGRDWQQFF. The CDR3 DNA sequence: TGCGCCAGCAGCTCGGAGAGGGGGCAAGGGACTAGCGGGAGGGACTGGCAGCAGTTCTTC. The V and J genes are TRBV5-1 and TRBJ2-1; 16 bases match TRBD2. The ends lost 3 bases at V and 11 bases at J; junction bases unmatched: 20. CDR1 and CDR2 from the germline V gene are SGHRS and YFSETQ. CDR3 size: 20 residues.

V and J are TRBV27 and TRBJ1-2, with a possible D match to TRBD1 (5 bases). From germline, CDR1 is MNHEY and CDR2 SMNVEV (reference sequence). V was clipped by 0 bases and J by 3 bases, with 11 bases between them. The CDR3 runs to 15 residues. CDR3 in amino acids: CASSLSWPGDYGYTF. The CDR3, as DNA: TGTGCCAGCAGTTTATCGTGGCCGGGGGACTATGGCTACACCTTC.

This rearrangement joins TRBV5-1 to TRBJ1-1; 8 nucleotides line up with TRBD1. The V segment lost 4 bases and the J segment 5 bases; nucleotides outside the gene matches: 7. The CDR3 loop spans 14 amino acids. Germline V CDR1 and CDR2: SGHRS, YFSETQ. The CDR3: CASSRGQGMTEAFF. CDR3 nucleotide sequence: TGCGCCAGCAGCCGAGGACAGGGAATGACTGAAGCTTTCTTT.

The chain recombines TRBV7-9 with TRBJ1-1; D possibly corresponds to TRBD1 (5 bases). CDR1 SEHNR and CDR2 FQNEAQ come from the germline V gene (reference sequence). The CDR3 runs 14 residues. Trimming removed 1 base from V and 4 bases from J, with 10 bases in between. This CDR3 is CASSLEGHSTEAFF. CDR3 bases: TGTGCCAGCAGCTTAGAGGGGCATAGCACTGAAGCTTTCTTT.